One sample yielded the 8 T cell receptor beta chains listed below, sequenced in a study of cytomegalovirus exposure and HLA in healthy donors. The PCR had 60 Vbeta and 13 Jbeta primers. Produced via immunoSEQ multiplex PCR; TCRdb's table is partial and in-frame only. The repertoire holds around 190,000 clones, with about 78% as singletons. Sequencing was done on a sample of PBMCs. These receptors all come from a woman in her 30s in good health and CMV-seronegative.

The chain uses TRBV7-3 and TRBJ1-1, with TRBD1 identical over 8 bases. With V trimmed by 5 bases and J by 5 bases, 4 bases remained unmatched. The V gene's germline CDR1 is SGHTA and CDR2 FQGTGA. The CDR3 contains 13 residues. CDR3 DNA: TGTGCCAGCAGCGCGGACAGGGTTACTGAAGCTTTCTTT. Its translation is CASSADRVTEAFF.

The chain carries TRBV5-1 and TRBJ1-2; 9 positions agree with TRBD1. The CDR3 is made up of 14 amino acids. J was trimmed by 3 bases and V by 7 bases; bases with no gene match: 7. Per germline, CDR1 SGHRS and CDR2 YFSETQ. The DNA of the CDR3 is TGCGCCAGCTCGGTGGGGACAGGGTACTATGGCTACACCTTC. Protein product: CASSVGTGYYGYTF.

The chain employs TRBV5-1 and TRBJ2-7; D perhaps matches TRBD1 (6 bases). There are 13 residues in the CDR3. Germline V gives CDR1 SGHRS, CDR2 YFSETQ. V was pared by 1 base and J by 5 bases, with 10 bases between. Written as DNA, the CDR3 is TGCGCCAGCAGCTTGAGGACAGCCGACGAGCAGTACTTC. Translation gives CASSLRTADEQYF.

There are a few counts of this clone. The CDR3 DNA follows: TGTGCCAGCAGCTTGGATGGTAGAGCTAGCGGGGGGCGAGAGACCCAGTACTTC. Translating gives CASSLDGRASGGRETQYF. The chain is built from TRBV5-4 and TRBJ2-5; TRBD2 matches 11 bases. Germline values: CDR1 SGHNT, CDR2 YYREEE (reference sequence). J was trimmed by 4 bases and V by 0 bases; bases with no gene match: 11. This CDR3 spans 18 amino acids. The full variable domain, its missing parts supplied by reference TRBV5-4 and TRBJ2-5, is ETGVTQSPTHLIKTRGQQVTLRCSSQSGHNTVSWYQQALGQGPQFIFQYYREEENGRGNFPPRFSGLQFPNYSSELNVNALELDDSALYLCASSLDGRASGGRETQYFGPGTRLLVL.

The chain uses TRBV27 and TRBJ2-1; D may be TRBD2 (7 bases). The CDR3 length is 19 residues. Germline-derived CDR1 and CDR2 are MNHEY and SMNVEV (reference sequence). Trimming left V 1 base short and J 4 bases short, with 23 bases between. CDR3 sequence: CASSLLRGKVGGAYNEQFF. The CDR3 DNA sequence: TGTGCCAGCAGTTTATTGAGGGGAAAGGTGGGGGGGGCTTACAATGAGCAGTTCTTC.

The CDR3 DNA reads as TGTGCCAGCAGTTTATACAGCCCGGCCGAGCAGTACTTC. This sequence encodes CASSLYSPAEQYF. The chain couples TRBV27 to TRBJ2-5, with D unclear. The DNA end is more similar to TRBJ2-7, so the J call may be wrong. The germline gives CDR1 MNHEY, CDR2 SMNVEV (reference sequence). The CDR3 runs 13 residues.

This clone was seen a few times. The gene calls are TRBV27 and TRBJ1-1; D not resolved. CDR1 is MNHEY and CDR2 is SMNVEV in the germline V gene (reference sequence). The length of the CDR3 is 13 residues. V gave up 7 bases and J gave up 2 bases, with 11 bases separating them. CDR3 sequence (DNA): TGTGCCAGCAACCGAGGGATAAACACTGAAGCTTTCTTT. Protein: CASNRGINTEAFF.

The chain carries TRBV5-1 and TRBJ2-2; possibly TRBD1 for D (5 bases). The CDR3 totals 12 residues. The germline V and J ends were trimmed by 1 base and 7 bases, with 5 bases remaining between them. Germline CDR1 SGHRS, CDR2 YFSETQ. CDR3 sequence: CASSLRGGELFF. The CDR3, as DNA: TGCGCCAGCAGCTTGAGGGGCGGGGAGCTGTTTTTT.